This entry concerns a single T cell receptor (beta chain). Its matching antigen is unknown. This specimen belongs to a study of cytomegalovirus exposure and HLA in healthy donors. Study-level results: The authors later found most CMV-associated TCR beta chains appeared HLA-restricted. The authors excluded some V segments, including TRBV6-2 and TRBV6-3, as indistinguishable. Confirmation in vitro established that a few CMV-associated chains were specific for CMV antigens.

The PCR made use of 60 Vbeta and 13 Jbeta primers. Sequencing was performed with immunoSEQ multiplex PCR; in TCRdb, only in-frame clones are kept and a portion is missing. The sample has about 150,000 clones, roughly 80% seen once; the top ten hold less than 10%. There are 17 residues in the CDR3. Germline V gives CDR1 LGHNA, CDR2 YSLEER. V trimming: 2 bases; J trimming: 4 bases; junction bases outside the gene matches: 9. V gene TRBV4-3 combines with J gene TRBJ2-5, with TRBD2 identical over 11 bases. The source material was PBMCs. The sequence derives from a man aged 25-45 years in good health and CMV-seropositive. CDR3 coding DNA: TGCGCCAGCAGCCAATCTGGACTAGCGGGTGGGGGAGAGACCCAGTACTTC. Protein product: CASSQSGLAGGGETQYF.